This passage covers 15 T cell receptor beta chains from one sample sequenced in a study of cytomegalovirus exposure and HLA in healthy donors. PCR employed 60 Vbeta and 13 Jbeta primers. Method: immunoSEQ multiplex PCR; TCRdb's copy keeps in-frame clones and lacks some. The sample comprises roughly 150,000 clones, roughly 75% of which are singletons, and over 9% rests with the top ten. Sequencing was carried out using PBMCs. These receptors all come from a man aged 18 to 30 in good health and CMV-seropositive.

The V and J genes are TRBV2 and TRBJ2-3; TRBD2 agrees at 12 bases. Per germline, CDR1 SNHLY and CDR2 FYNNEI. The CDR3 is 16 amino acids. Losses at the gene ends were 2 bases for V and 4 bases for J; bases not matched to a gene: 4. CDR3 protein: CASSERLAGEADTQYF. The CDR3 DNA reads as TGTGCCAGCAGTGAAAGACTAGCGGGAGAGGCAGATACGCAGTATTTT.

Turning to this clone: The same CDR3 can be traced to other DNA sequences in this sample. The rearrangement links TRBV30 to TRBJ1-1; TRBD1 matches at 7 bases. Unmatched junction bases numbered 6, after V lost 4 bases and J lost 4 bases. The CDR3 extends over 13 amino acids. The germline gives CDR1 GTSNPN, CDR2 SVGIG (reference sequence). DNA for the CDR3: TGTGCCTGGACACGACAGGGAGTCACTGAAGCTTTCTTT. Its protein is CAWTRQGVTEAFF.

The J gene is TRBJ2-5, the V gene TRBV28; the D gene is possibly TRBD2 (5 bases). V was cut by 6 bases and J by 3 bases, with 11 bases left in between. The CDR3 length is 13 residues. Germline V lookup: CDR1 MDHEN, CDR2 SYDVKM. CDR3 bases: TGTGCCAGCAGAGAGGGTATGGAAGAGACCCAGTACTTC. Residues: CASREGMEETQYF.

The chain joins TRBV28 to TRBJ1-1; TRBD1 aligns across 8 bases. CDR1 is MDHEN and CDR2 is SYDVKM in the germline V gene. The CDR3 runs 14 residues. V shed 8 bases and J 3 bases; nucleotides not matched to a gene: 8. The CDR3 is CASGVGQGDTEAFF. The CDR3 DNA follows: TGTGCCAGCGGGGTAGGACAGGGAGACACTGAAGCTTTCTTT.

This clone has only a few counts. This rearrangement joins TRBV19 to TRBJ2-2, with TRBD1 identical over 8 bases. The CDR3 is 16 amino acids. The ends lost 1 base at V and 0 bases at J; junction bases unmatched: 1. Looked up from germline, CDR1 is LNHDA and CDR2 is SQIVND (reference sequence). CDR3 sequence reads: CASSIGQGPNTGELFF. CDR3 nucleotides: TGTGCCAGTAGTATAGGACAGGGGCCGAACACCGGGGAGCTGTTTTTT.

The chain is built from TRBV9 and TRBJ2-7; TRBD2 matches 10 bases. J was trimmed by 3 bases and V by 0 bases; bases with no gene match: 18. The CDR3 runs 20 residues. Germline CDR1 and CDR2: SGDLS and YYNGEE. The chain's CDR3 is CASSVEDLRGPSGSGYEQYF. Written as DNA, the CDR3 is TGTGCCAGCAGCGTAGAAGATTTGAGGGGGCCTAGCGGGAGTGGCTACGAGCAGTACTTC.

The DNA for the CDR3 is TGTGCCAGTAGCCCAGGGGGGCTAGCGGGGAATGAGCAGTTCTTC. It is translated as CASSPGGLAGNEQFF. This chain uses TRBV19 with TRBJ2-1; 9 nucleotides agree with TRBD2. CDR1 is LNHDA and CDR2 is SQIVND in the germline V gene (reference sequence). V lost 6 bases to trimming and J lost 7 bases; unmatched junction nucleotides: 10. The CDR3 runs 15 residues. Based on the CDR3 plus reference TRBV19 and TRBJ2-1, the full variable domain is DGGITQSPKYLFRKEGQNVTLSCEQNLNHDAMYWYRQDPGQGLRLIYYSQIVNDFQKGDIAEGYSVSREKKESFPLTVTSAQKNPTAFYLCASSPGGLAGNEQFFGPGTRLTVL.

The chain couples TRBV29-1 to TRBJ2-7; 11 bases fit TRBD2. This CDR3 is 14 amino acids long. Germline CDR1 reads SQVTM; CDR2 reads ANQGSEA. The V gene end was trimmed by 7 bases and the J gene end by 9 bases; junction bases not matched to a gene: 14. DNA for the CDR3: TGCAGCGCGGCGCCACTAGCGGGAGAAGGTGGGCAGTACTTC. Its translation is CSAAPLAGEGGQYF.

In DNA, the CDR3 is TGTGCCAGCAGTGACTCGGTGCAGGGGGGCATTCAGTACTTC. Its translation: CASSDSVQGGIQYF. The chain uses TRBV6-4 and TRBJ2-4; the D gene is possibly TRBD1 (7 bases). The V gene's germline CDR1 is MRHNA and CDR2 SNTAGT. Trimming stripped 0 bases from V and 9 bases from J, with 12 bases between. The CDR3 has 14 amino acids.

The chain links TRBV28 to TRBJ1-2, with D possibly TRBD1 on 5 matching bases. Trimming took off 2 bases at V and 8 bases at J, with 21 bases between the two ends. The CDR3 contains 16 residues. Per the germline V gene, CDR1 is MDHEN and CDR2 is SYDVKM. The CDR3, as DNA: TGTGCCAGCAGTTTAAGTAGCGGGACCCAACCGGGAGGCTACACCTTC. It codes for CASSLSSGTQPGGYTF.

V gene TRBV7-4 combines with J gene TRBJ2-7; 8 nucleotides align to TRBD1. This CDR3 has 15 residues. The germline CDR1 and CDR2 sequences are SGHVT and SQSDAQ. V dropped 4 bases and J dropped 6; count of bases not matched to a gene: 11. The CDR3 region is CASSSPGPGGCEQYF. Here the CDR3 DNA reads TGTGCCAGCAGCTCGCCGGGGCCAGGGGGCTGCGAGCAGTACTTC.

The gene calls are TRBV13 and TRBJ2-7; 12 bases line up with TRBD1. The CDR3 contains 15 residues. Germline CDR1 reads PRHDT; CDR2 reads FYEKMQ (reference sequence). Trimming cost V 5 bases and J 5 bases; bases outside gene matches: 7. The CDR3 nucleotides read TGTGCCAGCAGCCCCCGGGACAGGGGGCTCGACGAGCAGTACTTC. Protein sequence: CASSPRDRGLDEQYF.

This clone was picked up one time. This chain joins TRBV2 and TRBJ2-7, with 9 positions matching TRBD1. Trimming at V came to 6 bases and at J to 0 bases, leaving 6 bases not matched to a gene. CDR3 length: 15 amino acids. Germline values: CDR1 SNHLY, CDR2 FYNNEI. CDR3 in DNA: TGTGCCAGCAGATCCCCGGGACAGGGCTCCTACGAGCAGTACTTC. It codes for CASRSPGQGSYEQYF. Full variable domain (missing parts from reference TRBV2 and TRBJ2-7): EPEVTQTPSHQVTQMGQEVILRCVPISNHLYFYWYRQILGQKVEFLVSFYNNEISEKSEIFDDQFSVERPDGSNFTLKIRSTKLEDSAMYFCASRSPGQGSYEQYFGPGTRLTVT.

The chain recombines TRBV7-6 with TRBJ1-2; D not resolved. Looked up from germline, CDR1 is SGHVS and CDR2 is FNYEAQ. The CDR3 has 13 residues. V gave up 3 bases and J gave up 2 bases, with 7 bases separating them. CDR3 nucleotide sequence: TGTGCCAGCAGCTTGGGCCAGAACTATGGCTACACCTTC. Translated, it gives CASSLGQNYGYTF. The complete variable domain, with remaining parts taken from reference TRBV7-6 and TRBJ1-2, reads GAGVSQSPRYKVTKRGQDVALRCDPISGHVSLYWYRQALGQGPEFLTYFNYEAQQDKSGLPNDRFSAERPEGSISTLTIQRTEQRDSAMYRCASSLGQNYGYTFGSGTRLTVV.

The chain has TRBV6-6 and TRBJ1-5; TRBD1 might be the D (5 bases). V was trimmed by 2 bases and J by 4 bases, leaving 9 bases between them. Germline CDR1 MNHNY, CDR2 SVGAGI (reference sequence). This CDR3 has 14 amino acids. This chain's CDR3 is CASSYTGTNQPQHF. DNA of the CDR3: TGTGCCAGCAGTTACACCGGGACTAATCAGCCCCAGCATTTT.